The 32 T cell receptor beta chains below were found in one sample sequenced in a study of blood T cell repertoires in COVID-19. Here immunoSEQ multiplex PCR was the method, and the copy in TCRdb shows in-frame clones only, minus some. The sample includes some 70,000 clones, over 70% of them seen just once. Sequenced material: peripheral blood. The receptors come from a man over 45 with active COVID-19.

The CDR3 DNA reads as TGTGCCAGCAGTGGTACTAGCGGGAACCGGGAGCTGTTTTTT. It yields the protein CASSGTSGNRELFF. J is TRBJ2-2 and V is TRBV28, with 10 bases lining up with TRBD2. Germline trimming cut 5 bases from V and 9 bases from J; bases unmatched to any gene: 6. Germline CDR1 is MDHEN and CDR2 is SYDVKM. This CDR3 is 14 amino acids long.

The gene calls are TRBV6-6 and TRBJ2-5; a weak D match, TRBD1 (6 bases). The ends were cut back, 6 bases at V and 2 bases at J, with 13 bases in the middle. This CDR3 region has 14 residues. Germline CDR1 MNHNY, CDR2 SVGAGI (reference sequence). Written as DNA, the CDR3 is TGTGCCAGCAGGGGAGACACAGGGCAAGAGACCCAGTACTTC. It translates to CASRGDTGQETQYF.

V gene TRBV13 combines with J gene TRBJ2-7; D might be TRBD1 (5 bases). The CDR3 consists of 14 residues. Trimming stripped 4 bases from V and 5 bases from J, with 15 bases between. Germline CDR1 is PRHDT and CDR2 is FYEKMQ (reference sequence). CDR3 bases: TGTGCCAGCAGCTACCCCTCCCAGGGAAACGAGCAGTACTTC. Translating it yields CASSYPSQGNEQYF.

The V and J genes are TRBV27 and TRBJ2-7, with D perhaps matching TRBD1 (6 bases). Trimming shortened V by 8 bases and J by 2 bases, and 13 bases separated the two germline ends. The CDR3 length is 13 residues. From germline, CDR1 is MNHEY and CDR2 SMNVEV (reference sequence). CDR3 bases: TGTGCCAGCGGTACAGGGCCGACCTACGAGCAGTACTTC. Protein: CASGTGPTYEQYF.

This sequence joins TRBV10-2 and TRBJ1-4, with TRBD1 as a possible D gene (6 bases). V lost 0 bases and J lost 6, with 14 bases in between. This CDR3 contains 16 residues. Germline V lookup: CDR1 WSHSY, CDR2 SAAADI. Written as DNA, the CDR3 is TGCGCCAGCAGTGAGTCGAAGGGGGTGGGGGATGAAAAACTGTTTTTT. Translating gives CASSESKGVGDEKLFF.

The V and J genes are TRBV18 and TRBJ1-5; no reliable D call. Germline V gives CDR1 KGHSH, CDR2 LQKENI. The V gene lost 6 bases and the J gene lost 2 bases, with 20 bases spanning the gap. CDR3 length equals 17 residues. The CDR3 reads CASSQEGRSQRNQPQHF. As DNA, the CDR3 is TGTGCCAGCTCTCAAGAGGGCCGGAGCCAACGCAATCAGCCCCAGCATTTT.

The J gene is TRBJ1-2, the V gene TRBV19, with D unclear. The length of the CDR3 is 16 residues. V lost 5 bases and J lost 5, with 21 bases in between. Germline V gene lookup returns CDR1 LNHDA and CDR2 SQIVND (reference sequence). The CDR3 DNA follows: TGTGCCAGTAGTGGAGCTGCGGCAGGCCGAGGGTATGGCTACACCTTC. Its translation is CASSGAAAGRGYGYTF.

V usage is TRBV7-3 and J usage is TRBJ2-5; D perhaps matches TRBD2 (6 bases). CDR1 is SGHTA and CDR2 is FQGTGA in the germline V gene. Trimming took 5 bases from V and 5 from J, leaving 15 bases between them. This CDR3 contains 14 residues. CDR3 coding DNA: TGTGCCAGCAGCCAAGGCCCTGGGGGGGAGACCCAGTACTTC. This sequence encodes CASSQGPGGETQYF.

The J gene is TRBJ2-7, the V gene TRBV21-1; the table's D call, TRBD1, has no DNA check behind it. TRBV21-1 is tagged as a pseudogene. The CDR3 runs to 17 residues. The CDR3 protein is CASSKDFGGRDAYEQYF. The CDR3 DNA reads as TGTGCCAGCAGCAAAGACTTCGGTGGCAGGGATGCCTACGAGCAGTACTTC.

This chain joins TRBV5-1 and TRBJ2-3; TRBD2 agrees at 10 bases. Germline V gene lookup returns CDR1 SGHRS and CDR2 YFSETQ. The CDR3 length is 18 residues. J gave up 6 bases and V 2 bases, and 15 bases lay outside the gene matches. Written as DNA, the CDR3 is TGCGCCAGCAGCTTAGGACTAGCGGCCGCCTCCGGGGAGGATACGCAGTATTTT. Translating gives CASSLGLAAASGEDTQYF.

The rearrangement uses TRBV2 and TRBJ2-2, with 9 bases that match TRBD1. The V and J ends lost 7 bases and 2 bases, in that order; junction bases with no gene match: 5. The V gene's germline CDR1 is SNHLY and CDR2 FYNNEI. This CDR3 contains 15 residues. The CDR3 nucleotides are TGTGCCAGCAATCTGGGACAGGGAAACACCGGGGAGCTGTTTTTT. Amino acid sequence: CASNLGQGNTGELFF.

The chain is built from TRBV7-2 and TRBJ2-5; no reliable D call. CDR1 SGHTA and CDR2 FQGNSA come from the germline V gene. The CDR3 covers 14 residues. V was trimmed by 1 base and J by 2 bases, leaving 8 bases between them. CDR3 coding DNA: TGTGCCAGCAGCTTAGTGGTAGAACAAGAGACCCAGTACTTC. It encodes CASSLVVEQETQYF.

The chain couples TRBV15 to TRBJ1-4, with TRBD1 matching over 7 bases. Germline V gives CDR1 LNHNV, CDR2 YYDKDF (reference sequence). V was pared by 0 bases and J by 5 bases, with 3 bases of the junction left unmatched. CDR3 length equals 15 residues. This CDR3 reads CATSRDEGANEKLFF. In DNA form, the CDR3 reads TGTGCCACCAGCAGAGATGAGGGGGCGAATGAAAAACTGTTTTTT.

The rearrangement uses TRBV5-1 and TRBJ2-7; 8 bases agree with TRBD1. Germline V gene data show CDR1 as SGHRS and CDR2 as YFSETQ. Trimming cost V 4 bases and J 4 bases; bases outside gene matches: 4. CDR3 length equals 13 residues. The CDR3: CASSDRDRYEQYF. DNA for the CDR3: TGCGCCAGCAGCGACCGGGACAGGTACGAGCAGTACTTC.

CDR3 DNA sequence: TGTGCCAGCAGTTCGGACAGGGCAGGTGAAGCTTTCTTT. Amino acid sequence: CASSSDRAGEAFF. This sequence joins TRBV27 and TRBJ1-1; 8 nucleotides line up with TRBD1. V dropped 4 bases and J dropped 7; count of bases not matched to a gene: 5. CDR3 size: 13 residues. Germline V gene lookup returns CDR1 MNHEY and CDR2 SMNVEV (reference sequence).

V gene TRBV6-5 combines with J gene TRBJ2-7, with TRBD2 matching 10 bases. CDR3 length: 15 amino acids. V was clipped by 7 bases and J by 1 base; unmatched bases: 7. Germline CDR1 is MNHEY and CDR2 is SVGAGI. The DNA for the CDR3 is TGTGCCAGCACCAGCCCTAGCGGGGGATCCTACGAGCAGTACTTC. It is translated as CASTSPSGGSYEQYF.

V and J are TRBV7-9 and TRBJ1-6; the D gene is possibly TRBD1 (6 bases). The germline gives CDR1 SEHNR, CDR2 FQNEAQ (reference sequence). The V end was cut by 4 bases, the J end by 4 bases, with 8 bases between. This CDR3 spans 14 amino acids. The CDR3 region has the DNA TGTGCCAGCAGCTCGGACAGATATAATTCACCCCTCCACTTT. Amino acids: CASSSDRYNSPLHF.

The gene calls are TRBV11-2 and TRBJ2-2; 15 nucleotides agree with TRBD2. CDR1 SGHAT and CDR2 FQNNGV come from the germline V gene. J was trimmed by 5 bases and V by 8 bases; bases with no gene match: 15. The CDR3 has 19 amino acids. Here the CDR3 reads CASGYASGTSGRWTGELFF. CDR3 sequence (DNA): TGTGCCAGCGGATACGCTTCTGGGACTAGCGGGAGGTGGACCGGGGAGCTGTTTTTT.

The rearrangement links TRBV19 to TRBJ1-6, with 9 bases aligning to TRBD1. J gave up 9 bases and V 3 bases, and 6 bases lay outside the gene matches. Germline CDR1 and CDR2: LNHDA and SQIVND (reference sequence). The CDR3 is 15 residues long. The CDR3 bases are TGTGCCAGTAGTATGAGCGGACAGGGGCGTTCACCCCTCCACTTT. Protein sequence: CASSMSGQGRSPLHF. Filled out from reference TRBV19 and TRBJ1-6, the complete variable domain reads DGGITQSPKYLFRKEGQNVTLSCEQNLNHDAMYWYRQDPGQGLRLIYYSQIVNDFQKGDIAEGYSVSREKKESFPLTVTSAQKNPTAFYLCASSMSGQGRSPLHFGNGTRLTVT.

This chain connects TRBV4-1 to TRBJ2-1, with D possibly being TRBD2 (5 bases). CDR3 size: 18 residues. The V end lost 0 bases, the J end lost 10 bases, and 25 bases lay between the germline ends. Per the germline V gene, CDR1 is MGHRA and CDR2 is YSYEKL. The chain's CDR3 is CASSQDSSSGDDAREQFF. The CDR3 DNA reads TGCGCCAGCAGCCAAGATTCTTCGAGCGGAGACGACGCGCGCGAGCAGTTCTTC.

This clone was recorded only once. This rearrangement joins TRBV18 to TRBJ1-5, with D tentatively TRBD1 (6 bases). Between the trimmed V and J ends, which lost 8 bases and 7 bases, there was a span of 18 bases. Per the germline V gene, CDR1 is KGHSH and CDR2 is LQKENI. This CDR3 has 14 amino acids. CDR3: CASAKGQGEQPQHF. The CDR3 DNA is TGTGCCAGCGCAAAGGGACAAGGGGAACAGCCCCAGCATTTT.

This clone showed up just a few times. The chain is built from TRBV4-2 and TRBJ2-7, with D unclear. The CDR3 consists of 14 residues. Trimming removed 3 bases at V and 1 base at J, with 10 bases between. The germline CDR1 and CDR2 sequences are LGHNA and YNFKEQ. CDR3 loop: CASSHLTPSYEQYF. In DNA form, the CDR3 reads TGTGCCAGCAGCCATTTGACACCTTCCTACGAGCAGTACTTC.

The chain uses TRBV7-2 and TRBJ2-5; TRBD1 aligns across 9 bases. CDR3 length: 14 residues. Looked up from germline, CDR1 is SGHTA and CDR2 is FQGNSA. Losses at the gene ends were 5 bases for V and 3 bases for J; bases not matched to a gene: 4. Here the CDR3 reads CASSARDREETQYF. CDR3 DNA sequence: TGTGCCAGCAGCGCCCGGGACAGGGAAGAGACCCAGTACTTC.

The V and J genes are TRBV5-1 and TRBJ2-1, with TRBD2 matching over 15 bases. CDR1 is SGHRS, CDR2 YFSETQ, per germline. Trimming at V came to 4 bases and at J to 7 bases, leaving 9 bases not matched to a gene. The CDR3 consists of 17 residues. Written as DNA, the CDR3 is TGCGCCAGCAGCCCAGGGACTAGCGGGGGGCCGGGGAATGAGCAGTTCTTC. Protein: CASSPGTSGGPGNEQFF.

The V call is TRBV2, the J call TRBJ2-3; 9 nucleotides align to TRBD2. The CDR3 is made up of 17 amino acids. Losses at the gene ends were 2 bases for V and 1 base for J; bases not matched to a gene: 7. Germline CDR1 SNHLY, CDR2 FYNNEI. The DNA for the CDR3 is TGTGCCAGCAGTGAACCGGTTGGCGGGGGGGGCACAGATACGCAGTATTTT. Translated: CASSEPVGGGGTDTQYF.

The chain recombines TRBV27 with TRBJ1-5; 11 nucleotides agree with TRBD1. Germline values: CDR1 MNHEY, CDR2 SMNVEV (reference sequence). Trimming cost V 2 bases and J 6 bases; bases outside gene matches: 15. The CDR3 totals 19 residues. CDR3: CASSLRGHPGTGGSQPQHF. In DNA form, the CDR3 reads TGTGCCAGCAGTTTAAGGGGACATCCCGGGACAGGGGGTAGTCAGCCCCAGCATTTT.

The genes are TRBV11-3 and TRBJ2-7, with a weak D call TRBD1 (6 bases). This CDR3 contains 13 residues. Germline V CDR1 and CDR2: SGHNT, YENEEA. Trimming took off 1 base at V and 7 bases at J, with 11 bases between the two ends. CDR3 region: CASSLGIGGEQYF. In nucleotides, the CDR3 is TGTGCCAGCAGCTTAGGAATAGGGGGAGAGCAGTACTTC.

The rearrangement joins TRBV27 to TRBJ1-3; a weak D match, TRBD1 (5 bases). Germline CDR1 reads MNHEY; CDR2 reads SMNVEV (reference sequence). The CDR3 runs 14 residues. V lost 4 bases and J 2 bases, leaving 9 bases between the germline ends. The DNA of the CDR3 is TGTGCCAGCAGTTCCCCAGGGCCTGGAAACACCATATATTTT. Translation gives CASSSPGPGNTIYF.

The CDR3 is CASSTASRGRRSNQPQHF. The CDR3 nucleotides read TGTGCCAGCAGTACAGCAAGCAGGGGAAGGCGTAGCAATCAGCCCCAGCATTTT. The chain couples TRBV28 to TRBJ1-5, with D tentatively TRBD1 (6 bases). Trimming left V 5 bases short and J 0 bases short, with 20 bases between. The CDR3 length is 18 residues. Germline-derived CDR1 and CDR2 are MDHEN and SYDVKM.

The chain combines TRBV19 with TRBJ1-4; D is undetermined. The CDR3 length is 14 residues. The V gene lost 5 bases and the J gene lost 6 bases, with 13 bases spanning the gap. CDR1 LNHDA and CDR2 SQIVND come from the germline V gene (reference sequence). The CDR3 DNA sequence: TGTGCCAGTAGTGGTGAGGGTTACTATGAAAAACTGTTTTTT. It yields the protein CASSGEGYYEKLFF.

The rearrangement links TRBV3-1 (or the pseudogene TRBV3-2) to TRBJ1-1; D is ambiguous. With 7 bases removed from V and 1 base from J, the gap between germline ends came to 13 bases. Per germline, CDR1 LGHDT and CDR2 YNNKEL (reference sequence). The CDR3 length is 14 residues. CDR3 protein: CASNGRAGNTEAFF. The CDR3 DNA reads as TGTGCCAGCAACGGACGGGCGGGGAACACTGAAGCTTTCTTT.

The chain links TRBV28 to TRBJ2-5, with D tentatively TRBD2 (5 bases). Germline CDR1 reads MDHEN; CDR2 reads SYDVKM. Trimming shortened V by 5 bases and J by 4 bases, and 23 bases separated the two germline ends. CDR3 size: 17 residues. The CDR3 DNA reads TGTGCCAGCAGTACCAACGGCCTAACTCGGGCGGGAGAGACCCAGTACTTC. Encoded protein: CASSTNGLTRAGETQYF.